This T cell receptor (beta chain) was retrieved from a study of neurological immune-mediated disorders. In its sample, this clonotype was seen many times. Deletions cut 2 bases from V and 0 bases from J, with 9 bases between. The CDR3 runs 15 residues. With 10-nucleotide random UMIs, 5'RACE was used to make the cDNA. TCRdb passed the 5' RACE reads through MiXCR, listing each CDR3 protein once. The table lists about 36,000 distinct CDR3 sequences, 10% of them singletons. The receptor's source is a woman in her twenties or thirties with HTLV-1-associated myelopathy (HAM/TSP). The rearrangement links TRBV12-3 or TRBV12-4 to TRBJ2-3; D not certain. The sequencing input was PBMCs. The CDR3 DNA reads TGTGCCAGCAGTTTATCGGCAGAGAGCACAGATACGCAGTATTTT. This gives the protein CASSLSAESTDTQYF.